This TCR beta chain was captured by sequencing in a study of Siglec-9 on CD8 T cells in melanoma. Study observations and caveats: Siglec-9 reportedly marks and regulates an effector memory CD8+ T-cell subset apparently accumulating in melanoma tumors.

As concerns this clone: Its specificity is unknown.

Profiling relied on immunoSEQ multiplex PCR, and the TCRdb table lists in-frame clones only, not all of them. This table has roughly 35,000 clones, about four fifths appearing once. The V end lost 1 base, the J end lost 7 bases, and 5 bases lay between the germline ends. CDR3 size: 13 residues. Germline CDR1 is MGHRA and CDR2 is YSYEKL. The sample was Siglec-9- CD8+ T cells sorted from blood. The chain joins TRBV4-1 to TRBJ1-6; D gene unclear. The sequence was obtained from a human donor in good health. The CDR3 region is CASSQGVNSPLHF. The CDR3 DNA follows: TGCGCCAGCAGCCAAGGGGTAAATTCACCCCTCCACTTT.